This TCR beta chain stems from a study of neurological immune-mediated disorders. Study-wide results and caveats: It was HTLV-1-associated myelopathy that showed the most TCR clonal expansion, while multiple sclerosis showed the least, falling below healthy controls. Because no CDR3 amino acid sequences were shared across subjects by expanded clones, private repertoires were suggested in all groups.

Volunteers attending a blood bank in Maryland, USA, served as healthy controls. The sample holds many counts of this clonotype. Its antigen is unidentified. Germline V lookup: CDR1 SGHTA, CDR2 FQGNSA. Trimming took off 5 bases at V and 1 base at J, with 11 bases between the two ends. The CDR3 is 14 residues long. As for the cDNA, it was generated by 5'RACE with 10-nucleotide random UMIs. TCRdb recomputed calls from the 5' RACE reads with MiXCR, one row per CDR3 protein. The table lists over 25,000 distinct CDR3 sequences, around an eighth of them singletons. V and J are TRBV7-2 and TRBJ1-2; no clear D gene. The receptor was derived from an older woman in good health. Sequenced input: PBMCs. For the CDR3, the DNA is TGTGCCAGCAGCAGGAGGCGGGATAACTATGGCTACACCTTC. Protein sequence: CASSRRRDNYGYTF.